Below are 8 T cell receptor beta chains sequenced from a single sample in a study of spatial heterogeneity in lung cancer. Regarding time point: sample taken at primary tumor resection. Unsorted whole RNA from tumor, nontumor lung or frozen PBMC underwent sequencing. Each CDR3 protein is one row after TCRdb ran MiXCR on the 5' RACE reads. The data hold 49,000 or so distinct CDR3 sequences, with about an eighth observed a single time. Material: PBMCs, obtained at surgery. Source of these receptors: a female donor with early-stage non-small cell lung cancer.

The rearrangement links TRBV6-6 to TRBJ2-7; no firm D call. Trimming removed 11 bases from V and 2 bases from J, with 13 bases in between. The CDR3 runs 12 residues. Germline CDR1 and CDR2: MNHNY and SVGAGI (reference sequence). The CDR3 DNA follows: TGTGCCTCTGCCCCGTCCCCCTACGAGCAGTACTTC. Protein: CASAPSPYEQYF.

For the CDR3, the DNA is TGTGCCAGCAGCTTGAACGGCAACAATGAGCAGTTCTTC. Protein product: CASSLNGNNEQFF. The chain links TRBV5-4 to TRBJ2-1; D not resolved. CDR1 and CDR2 from the germline V gene are SGHNT and YYREEE (reference sequence). V was trimmed by 1 base and J by 5 bases, leaving 7 bases between them. CDR3 length equals 13 residues.

This clonotype was seen ten or more times. V usage is TRBV7-2 and J usage is TRBJ2-1, with 7 positions matching TRBD2. The CDR3 has 16 amino acids. Losses at the gene ends were 5 bases for V and 0 bases for J; bases not matched to a gene: 7. Germline-derived CDR1 and CDR2 are SGHTA and FQGNSA. CDR3 loop: CASSPRAGSSYNEQFF. The DNA of the CDR3 is TGTGCCAGCAGCCCTCGAGCGGGGAGCTCCTACAATGAGCAGTTCTTC. The whole variable domain, filled in from reference TRBV7-2 and TRBJ2-1, reads GAGVSQSPSNKVTEKGKDVELRCDPISGHTALYWYRQSLGQGLEFLIYFQGNSAPDKSGLPSDRFSAERTGGSVSTLTIQRTQQEDSAVYLCASSPRAGSSYNEQFFGPGTRLTVL.

The chain couples TRBV30 to TRBJ1-2; D is unclear. The CDR3 length is 11 residues. V was clipped by 5 bases and J by 2 bases, with 6 bases between them. CDR1 GTSNPN and CDR2 SVGIG come from the germline V gene (reference sequence). The CDR3 region is CAWDGNYGYTF. As DNA, the CDR3 is TGTGCCTGGGACGGGAACTATGGCTACACCTTC. The variable domain in full, with the rest retrieved from reference TRBV30 and TRBJ1-2, is SQTIHQWPATLVQPVGSPLSLECTVEGTSNPNLYWYRQAAGRGLQLLFYSVGIGQISSEVPQNLSASRPQDRQFILSSKKLLLSDSGFYLCAWDGNYGYTFGSGTRLTVV.

The chain recombines TRBV9 with TRBJ2-3; TRBD2 matches at 7 bases. Germline assignment: CDR1 SGDLS and CDR2 YYNGEE. Germline trimming cut 5 bases from V and 5 bases from J; bases unmatched to any gene: 11. CDR3 length equals 15 residues. CDR3 protein: CASRPGAGVGDTQYF. The CDR3 coding sequence is TGTGCCAGCAGACCTGGCGCGGGGGTGGGAGATACGCAGTATTTT. The entire variable domain, with the rest obtained from reference TRBV9 and TRBJ2-3, is as follows: DSGVTQTPKHLITATGQRVTLRCSPRSGDLSVYWYQQSLDQGLQFLIQYYNGEERAKGNILERFSAQQFPDLHSELNLSSLELGDSALYFCASRPGAGVGDTQYFGPGTRLTVL.

The CDR3 DNA reads TGTGCCAGCAGTGAAGCGCAGGCCACCGGGGAGCTGTTTTTT. It specifies CASSEAQATGELFF. The genes are TRBV2 and TRBJ2-2; D call uncertain. V was pared by 0 bases and J by 4 bases, with 6 bases between. The germline V gene encodes CDR1 SNHLY and CDR2 FYNNEI. This CDR3 contains 14 residues.

The V and J genes are TRBV4-2 and TRBJ2-3; 12 bases match TRBD2. The CDR3 contains 18 residues. Per the germline V gene, CDR1 is LGHNA and CDR2 is YNFKEQ. V shed 1 base, J shed 0 bases, and the junction held 5 bases outside the gene matches. The DNA of the CDR3 is TGTGCCAGCAGCCAAGGCAGGACTAGCGGGGTTAGCACAGATACGCAGTATTTT. It encodes CASSQGRTSGVSTDTQYF.

The table lists this clonotype with many counts. The rearrangement links TRBV6-5 to TRBJ2-7, with TRBD2 matching 7 bases. This CDR3 contains 15 residues. Germline V gene lookup returns CDR1 MNHEY and CDR2 SVGAGI. The trim removed 5 bases at V and 0 bases at J, leaving 7 bases unmatched. This CDR3 is CASSAGLRSSYEQYF. The CDR3 DNA sequence: TGTGCCAGCAGTGCGGGACTAAGGAGCTCCTACGAGCAGTACTTC.